The 32 T cell receptor beta chains below come from one sample, sequenced in a study of blood T cells in healthy people across ages. PCR was performed a second time for roughly 7 to 11 cycles using a sample-barcoded 5' primer and a J-beta primer mix. TCRdb passed the 5' RACE reads through MiXCR, listing each CDR3 protein once. The sample records hundreds of thousands of distinct CDR3 sequences, over 20% being singletons. Sequencing used blood. All receptors come from a man between 65 and 85 years old in good health.

A few counts support this clonotype. The CDR3: CASSRDGNEQYF. CDR3 nucleotide sequence: TGTGCCAGCTCACGGGACGGCAACGAGCAGTACTTC. This chain uses TRBV18 with TRBJ2-7; either TRBD1 or TRBD2 may fit D (5 bases each). Trimming took off 4 bases at V and 5 bases at J, with 9 bases between the two ends. Germline V gene sequence: CDR1 KGHSH, CDR2 LQKENI. CDR3 length: 12 residues.

This clonotype has a handful of counts. The chain recombines TRBV6-5 with TRBJ1-1; D might be TRBD1 (6 bases). CDR3 length: 16 residues. Germline CDR1 is MNHEY and CDR2 is SVGAGI. Trimming removed 2 bases at V and 5 bases at J, with 18 bases between. This CDR3 reads CASSYAQATRGTEAFF. CDR3 bases: TGTGCCAGCAGTTACGCTCAGGCTACTAGGGGGACTGAAGCTTTCTTT.

The chain uses TRBV18 and TRBJ1-4; D unclear. CDR1 is KGHSH, CDR2 LQKENI, per germline. The V gene lost 0 bases and the J gene lost 11 bases, with 10 bases spanning the gap. This CDR3 contains 13 residues. CDR3 nucleotide sequence: TGTGCCAGCTCACCACCCGGGATGGGGAAACTGTTTTTT. Translation: CASSPPGMGKLFF.

This clonotype was picked up a small number of times. This rearrangement joins TRBV6-1 to TRBJ2-5; D uncertain. Germline loops: CDR1 MNHNS, CDR2 SASEGT. The CDR3 sequence is 12 residues long. V dropped 2 bases and J dropped 3 bases, with 4 bases sitting between them. The CDR3 spells CASSEFKETQYF. DNA of the CDR3: TGTGCCAGCAGTGAATTCAAAGAGACCCAGTACTTC.

The chain carries TRBV29-1 and TRBJ2-2; D call uncertain. The CDR3 is 13 amino acids. Germline CDR1 and CDR2: SQVTM and ANQGSEA. Between the trimmed V and J ends, which lost 3 bases and 2 bases, there was a span of 7 bases. The CDR3 DNA reads TGCAGCGTTGAGGACCCCAACACCGGGGAGCTGTTTTTT. Amino acid sequence: CSVEDPNTGELFF.

The gene calls are TRBV6-2 or TRBV6-3 and TRBJ2-7; TRBD2 is a possible D gene (7 bases). V lost 2 bases, J lost 0 bases, and 11 bases lay in between. Germline V gene data show CDR1 as MNHEY and CDR2 as SVGEGT. The CDR3 covers 15 residues. In nucleotides, the CDR3 is TGTGCCAGCAGTTACGGGAGGGGGATCTCCTACGAGCAGTACTTC. Its protein product is CASSYGRGISYEQYF.

The V call is TRBV7-2, the J call TRBJ1-1; 10 nucleotides match TRBD1. CDR1 and CDR2 from the germline V gene are SGHTA and FQGNSA. With 5 bases clipped from V and 10 bases from J, the junction kept 4 bases outside the gene matches. This CDR3 comprises 12 residues. This CDR3 reads CASSIDRGRAFF. CDR3 sequence (DNA): TGTGCCAGCAGCATTGACAGGGGGCGAGCTTTCTTT.

This clonotype was recorded a few times. V and J are TRBV5-1 and TRBJ2-5; D is perhaps TRBD2 (5 bases). V lost 2 bases and J 3 bases, leaving 17 bases between the germline ends. This CDR3 spans 16 amino acids. Germline V gene data show CDR1 as SGHRS and CDR2 as YFSETQ. The CDR3 coding sequence is TGCGCCAGCAGCTTTGCCCGGGATGTAACAAAAGAGACCCAGTACTTC. Protein sequence: CASSFARDVTKETQYF.

V gene TRBV4-2 combines with J gene TRBJ2-3; TRBD2 matches at 11 bases. Germline values: CDR1 LGHNA, CDR2 YNFKEQ. With V trimmed by 4 bases and J by 5 bases, 5 bases remained unmatched. The CDR3 loop spans 15 amino acids. CDR3 in amino acids: CASSPLAGGQDTQYF. The CDR3 DNA follows: TGTGCCAGCAGCCCCCTAGCGGGAGGACAAGATACGCAGTATTTT.

This clonotype was seen a handful of times. This chain links TRBV18 with TRBJ2-1; 10 bases are a match to TRBD2. This CDR3 contains 17 residues. The V gene's germline CDR1 is KGHSH and CDR2 LQKENI. Germline trimming cut 0 bases from V and 6 bases from J; bases unmatched to any gene: 8. CDR3 protein: CASSPPTGAGGSNEQFF. Here the CDR3 DNA reads TGTGCCAGCTCACCACCCACTGGAGCGGGAGGGAGCAATGAGCAGTTCTTC.

V gene TRBV6-1 combines with J gene TRBJ2-5, with 8 bases that match TRBD2. The J call may be in error: the DNA end matches TRBJ2-1 better. The germline V gene has CDR1 MNHNS and CDR2 SASEGT. The CDR3 sequence is 14 residues long. The CDR3 protein is CASSPTSGMGEQFF. The CDR3 region has the DNA TGTGCCAGCAGCCCTACTAGCGGCATGGGTGAGCAGTTCTTC.

The CDR3 loop reads CSAEGMNTEAFF. The DNA for the CDR3 is TGCAGCGCTGAGGGCATGAACACTGAAGCTTTCTTT. The chain is built from TRBV29-1 and TRBJ1-1; no clear D. This CDR3 is 12 amino acids long. Germline CDR1 SQVTM, CDR2 ANQGSEA. V lost 7 bases to trimming and J lost 0 bases, with 9 bases between them.

The gene calls are TRBV5-1 and TRBJ2-5; 7 bases align to TRBD1. V was pared by 0 bases and J by 0 bases, with 2 bases of the junction left unmatched. Germline V gene lookup returns CDR1 SGHRS and CDR2 YFSETQ. The CDR3 totals 15 residues. The CDR3 loop reads CASSLEGTDQETQYF. The CDR3 bases are TGCGCCAGCAGCTTGGAAGGGACAGACCAAGAGACCCAGTACTTC. Full variable domain (remainder filled in from reference TRBV5-1 and TRBJ2-5): KAGVTQTPRYLIKTRGQQVTLSCSPISGHRSVSWYQQTPGQGLQFLFEYFSETQRNKGNFPGRFSGRQFSNSRSEMNVSTLELGDSALYLCASSLEGTDQETQYFGPGTRLLVL.

The gene calls are TRBV13 and TRBJ1-2, with D possibly TRBD1 on 6 matching bases. Germline CDR1 is PRHDT and CDR2 is FYEKMQ (reference sequence). The germline V and J ends were trimmed by 4 bases and 0 bases, with 12 bases remaining between them. The CDR3 is 15 amino acids. The CDR3 spells CASSSPQGTNYGYTF. The CDR3 nucleotides are TGTGCCAGCAGCTCCCCACAGGGTACTAACTATGGCTACACCTTC.

The CDR3 nucleotides are TGCGCCAGCAGCGTGACTAGCGGAGGGTCGTGGTGGTACTTC. This gives the protein CASSVTSGGSWWYF. The rearrangement joins TRBV5-1 to TRBJ2-5; 9 nucleotides agree with TRBD2. Germline CDR1 SGHRS, CDR2 YFSETQ. With V trimmed by 4 bases and J by 13 bases, 14 bases remained unmatched. This CDR3 is built from 14 residues.

The rearrangement links TRBV12-3 or TRBV12-4 to TRBJ1-5, with TRBD1 as a possible D gene (6 bases). V lost 0 bases to trimming and J lost 4 bases, with 10 bases between them. CDR3 length: 15 residues. The DNA for the CDR3 is TGTGCCAGCAGTTTAGCTTACAGGGTTAATCAGCCCCAGCATTTT. It encodes CASSLAYRVNQPQHF.

This clonotype showed up just a few times. The rearrangement uses TRBV27 and TRBJ2-1, with TRBD2 as a possible D gene (6 bases). Per the germline V gene, CDR1 is MNHEY and CDR2 is SMNVEV (reference sequence). The CDR3 loop spans 16 amino acids. Trimming removed 6 bases from V and 8 bases from J, with 23 bases in between. The CDR3 coding sequence is TGTGCCAGCAGCTCGGGATCACTAGCTCTCGGGGATGAGCAGTTCTTC. Translating it yields CASSSGSLALGDEQFF.

This clonotype was counted between two and nine times. This chain joins TRBV6-6 and TRBJ2-1; D is ambiguous. V was cut by 0 bases and J by 0 bases, with 6 bases left in between. Per the germline V gene, CDR1 is MNHNY and CDR2 is SVGAGI (reference sequence). The CDR3 runs 15 residues. CDR3 loop: CASSYSLGSYNEQFF. The CDR3 DNA sequence: TGTGCCAGCAGTTACTCGTTGGGCTCCTACAATGAGCAGTTCTTC.

As DNA, the CDR3 is TGTGCCAGTAGTATAGAGGGGACAGCCAATCAGCCCCAGCATTTT. Translated, it gives CASSIEGTANQPQHF. V gene TRBV19 combines with J gene TRBJ1-5; TRBD1 matches at 7 bases. CDR1 is LNHDA, CDR2 SQIVND, per germline (reference sequence). The CDR3 consists of 15 residues. J was trimmed by 3 bases and V by 0 bases; bases with no gene match: 2.

A few counts support this clonotype. The chain joins TRBV20-1 to TRBJ2-7, with 11 positions matching TRBD2. This CDR3 comprises 17 residues. Germline-derived CDR1 and CDR2 are DFQATT and SNEGSKA (reference sequence). V shed 0 bases, J shed 0 bases, and the junction held 7 bases outside the gene matches. As DNA, the CDR3 is TGCAGTGCTAGAGATCCTACTAGCGGGAGCAGCTCCTACGAGCAGTACTTC. Encoded protein: CSARDPTSGSSSYEQYF.

This clonotype has ten or more counts. Here the CDR3 reads CASSFDRVGTNEKLFF. In DNA, the CDR3 is TGTGCCAGCAGTTTCGACAGGGTTGGAACTAATGAAAAACTGTTTTTT. V is TRBV28 and J is TRBJ1-4, with TRBD1 matching 7 bases. This CDR3 spans 16 amino acids. Germline loops: CDR1 MDHEN, CDR2 SYDVKM. With 3 bases clipped from V and 1 base from J, the junction kept 5 bases outside the gene matches.

The genes are TRBV5-1 and TRBJ2-5, with D possibly being TRBD2 (6 bases). The J call may be wrong; the DNA end is better matched by TRBJ2-7. The germline gives CDR1 SGHRS, CDR2 YFSETQ. There are 14 residues in the CDR3. CDR3 region: CASSFTGLSYEQYF. The CDR3 DNA is TGCGCCAGCAGCTTTACGGGACTGAGCTACGAGCAGTACTTC.

This chain connects TRBV6-1 to TRBJ2-5; 9 bases map to TRBD2. The J call may not be correct, given that the DNA end is closer to TRBJ2-7. Germline CDR1 reads MNHNS; CDR2 reads SASEGT. The CDR3 loop spans 16 amino acids. CDR3 sequence reads: CASRAKTGTSPYEQYF. CDR3 nucleotides: TGTGCCAGCAGAGCCAAAACCGGGACTAGCCCTTACGAGCAGTACTTC.

This clonotype appeared a few times. The genes are TRBV24-1 and TRBJ2-6; D is unclear. Germline values: CDR1 KGHDR, CDR2 SFDVKD. This CDR3 is 15 amino acids long. Trimming removed 1 base at V and 0 bases at J, with 3 bases between. The CDR3 coding sequence is TGTGCCACCAGTGATTTCAGCTCTGGGGCCAACGTCCTGACTTTC. It specifies CATSDFSSGANVLTF.

The chain recombines TRBV28 with TRBJ1-2, with 7 bases that match TRBD1. The germline gives CDR1 MDHEN, CDR2 SYDVKM. Trimming removed 5 bases from V and 0 bases from J; junction bases left unmatched: 6. This CDR3 has 15 residues. CDR3 loop: CASSPGGTTNYGYTF. The DNA for the CDR3 is TGTGCCAGCAGTCCAGGGGGAACAACTAACTATGGCTACACCTTC.

V gene TRBV7-9 combines with J gene TRBJ1-2, with D possibly matching TRBD1 (6 bases). CDR3 length: 13 amino acids. V shed 5 bases and J shed 8 bases, with 15 bases lying between them. From germline, CDR1 is SEHNR and CDR2 FQNEAQ (reference sequence). DNA for the CDR3: TGTGCCAGCAGCCAACAGGGAGGTCAAGGCTACACCTTC. Its protein product is CASSQQGGQGYTF.

This clonotype was recorded a few times. This chain joins TRBV3-1 and TRBJ2-3; no clear D. The length of the CDR3 is 13 residues. CDR1 is LGHDT and CDR2 is YNNKEL in the germline V gene (reference sequence). Between the trimmed V and J ends, which lost 3 bases and 3 bases, there was a span of 7 bases. CDR3 nucleotides: TGTGCCAGCAGCCAGTTGAGGACAGATACGCAGTATTTT. Translation gives CASSQLRTDTQYF.

This clonotype came up many times. The genes are TRBV5-6 and TRBJ2-7, with 10 bases that match TRBD1. Per the germline V gene, CDR1 is SGHDT and CDR2 is YYEEEE. CDR3 length: 16 amino acids. Trimming at V came to 5 bases and at J to 1 base, leaving 9 bases not matched to a gene. The CDR3 is CASSPWPGQGSYEQYF. Here the CDR3 DNA reads TGTGCCAGCAGTCCATGGCCGGGACAGGGGTCCTACGAGCAGTACTTC.

This clonotype has more than one count but fewer than ten. The rearrangement joins TRBV21-1 to TRBJ2-7. TRBV21-1 is marked as a pseudogene. The CDR3 spans 12 residues. The CDR3 DNA sequence: TGTGCCAGCAGCAAACCCCCCCACGAGCAGTACTTC. It codes for CASSKPPHEQYF.

This clonotype has only a few counts. The J gene is TRBJ2-5, the V gene TRBV9, with D perhaps TRBD2 (7 bases). From germline, CDR1 is SGDLS and CDR2 YYNGEE. The CDR3 has 15 residues. Trimming removed 3 bases at V and 5 bases at J, with 17 bases between. Here the CDR3 DNA reads TGTGCCAGCAGCGCCAGTGGGGGGGCGGTGGAGACCCAGTACTTC. It is translated as CASSASGGAVETQYF.

This clonotype was seen more than once but under ten times. The chain links TRBV7-2 to TRBJ2-3; tentatively, D is TRBD2 (6 bases). The germline V gene encodes CDR1 SGHTA and CDR2 FQGNSA. This CDR3 spans 15 amino acids. The ends were cut back, 3 bases at V and 2 bases at J, with 12 bases in the middle. Here the CDR3 reads CASSLDGGATDTQYF. The CDR3 coding sequence is TGTGCCAGCAGCTTGGACGGGGGAGCCACAGATACGCAGTATTTT.

This sequence joins TRBV9 and TRBJ2-5, with 10 bases that match TRBD2. The CDR3 extends over 16 amino acids. J gave up 3 bases and V 4 bases, and 9 bases lay outside the gene matches. Per germline, CDR1 SGDLS and CDR2 YYNGEE. The CDR3, as DNA: TGTGCCAGCAGCCCCGGGGGGCTAGCGGGAGAAGAGACCCAGTACTTC. This gives the protein CASSPGGLAGEETQYF.